This T cell receptor (beta chain) comes out of a study of blood T cell repertoires in COVID-19 (TCRdb year 2020). The study in broad terms: The collaborator samples originated in the United States, Italy and Spain and spanned the acute and convalescent phases of COVID-19. The prospective study material was composed of cDNA or gDNA derived from T cells, B-cell-depleted T cells, or PBMCs. Subjects who had been exposed to COVID-19, were actively infected with it, or had recovered from it provided the deeply sampled blood TCRbeta repertoires that made up the dataset. A freely available public database, intended as a resource for researchers studying the immune response to SARS-CoV-2, is where the repertoires were released. Samples were obtained from the ongoing ImmuneRACE study (first 160 participants) and from over 1,000 subjects provided by 6 global collaborators. Sample metadata almost always included a de-identified subject ID, COVID-19 status, age in years and sex. HLA class I and class II types, where available, came from metadata supplied by the sample provider rather than from assay-based typing.

Findings and caveats that apply to the study as a whole: How much clinical and demographic metadata was included differed by source and by participant, and the metadata was provided uncurated.

TCRbeta CDR3 regions were amplified from genomic DNA by means of the immunoSEQ Assay, a bias-controlled multiplex PCR. Turning to the authors' computational methods: Nucleated cell counts per sample were estimated from amplification of reference gene primers within the assay. To quantify the absolute abundance of each unique TCRbeta CDR3 rearrangement, sequence reads were collapsed and filtered. For each sample, productive Simpson clonality was calculated as the square root of Simpson's diversity index across productive rearrangements. As stored in TCRdb, this immuneACCESS dataset retains in-frame rearrangements with V and J assigned. A fraction of the clones does not appear; measured against another copy, unresolved V genes explain less than half of the discrepancy, and the remainder lacks a known reason. The D gene and trimming were derived from the DNA, and the V and J assignments and clone size from that table. For this sample there are 81,000 or so clones; about nine tenths appear just once. Around 12% of the sample belongs to the ten largest clones.

Worth noting for this clone: The target of this receptor is not known. No qualities accompany the bases; no much larger clone lies one base away.

Whole blood was collected in K2EDTA tubes by collaborating institutions according to the institutions' own protocols. For TCRbeta analysis, collaborators shipped samples in one of three forms: frozen whole blood, isolated PBMCs, or DNA extracted from either of those sample types. Sequenced sample: peripheral blood. The clonotype was recovered from a man aged 65 to 85 with active or convalescent COVID-19.

For the CDR3, the sequence is CASSFHDRGGQYF. The nucleotide sequence reads as follows: TGTGCCAGCAGCTTTCATGACAGGGGGGGGCAGTACTTC. The chain is encoded by TRBV7-2 joined to TRBJ2-7, with 9 central nucleotides matching TRBD1. Via the germline V gene, CDR1 is SGHTA and CDR2 FQGNSA. V trim: 3 bases; J trim: 9 bases; unmatched bases: 6. From the cysteine through the phenylalanine, the CDR3 covers 13 amino acids. CDR3 DNA only is kept here, 39 bases in frame from base 1.